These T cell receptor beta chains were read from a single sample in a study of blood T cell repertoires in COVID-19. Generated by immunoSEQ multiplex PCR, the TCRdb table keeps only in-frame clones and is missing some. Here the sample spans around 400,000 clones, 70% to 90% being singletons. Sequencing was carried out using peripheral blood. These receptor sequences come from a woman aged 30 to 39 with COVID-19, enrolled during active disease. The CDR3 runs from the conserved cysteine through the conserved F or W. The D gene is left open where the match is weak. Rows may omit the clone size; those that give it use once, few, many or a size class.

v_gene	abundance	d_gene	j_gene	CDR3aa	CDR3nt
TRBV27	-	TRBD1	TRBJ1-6	CASSLGADGGGENSPLHF	TGTGCCAGCAGTTTAGGTGCCGACGGAGGGGGCGAGAATTCACCCCTCCACTTT
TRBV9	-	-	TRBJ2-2	CASSVGGLPSTGELFF	TGTGCCAGCAGCGTAGGAGGACTCCCCTCCACCGGGGAGCTGTTTTTT
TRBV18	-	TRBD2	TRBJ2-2	CASSRTSGSGELFF	TGTGCCAGCTCACGGACTAGCGGGAGCGGGGAGCTGTTTTTT
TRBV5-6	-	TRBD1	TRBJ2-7	CASSLSPGQGVFEQYF	TGTGCCAGCAGCTTATCTCCGGGACAGGGGGTATTCGAGCAGTACTTC
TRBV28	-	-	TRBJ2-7	CASNISGHRSDEQYF	TGTGCCAGTAACATATCGGGACATAGGTCCGACGAGCAGTACTTC
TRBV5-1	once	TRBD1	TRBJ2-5	CASSGRGWETQYF	TGCGCCAGCAGCGGCAGGGGGTGGGAGACCCAGTACTTC
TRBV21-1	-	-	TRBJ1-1	CASSEAQANTEAFF	TGTGCCAGCTCCGAAGCCCAGGCGAACACTGAAGCTTTCTTT
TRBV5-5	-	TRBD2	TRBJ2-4	CASSPVAGVAKNIQYF	TGTGCCAGCAGCCCCGTAGCGGGAGTAGCCAAAAACATTCAGTACTTC
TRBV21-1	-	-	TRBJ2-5	CASSNEFTGGGQETQYF	TGTGCCAGCAGCAATGAGTTCACAGGGGGCGGACAAGAGACCCAGTACTTC
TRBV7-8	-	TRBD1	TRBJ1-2	CASSLGQGGYTF	TGTGCCAGCAGCTTAGGACAGGGGGGCTACACCTTC
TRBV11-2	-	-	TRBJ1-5	CASSLDLGGRTINQPQHF	TGTGCCAGCAGCTTAGATCTGGGTGGCCGTACTATCAATCAGCCCCAGCATTTT
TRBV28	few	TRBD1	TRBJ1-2	CASSSRTGRYGYTF	TGTGCCAGCAGCTCCAGGACAGGGAGGTATGGCTACACCTTC
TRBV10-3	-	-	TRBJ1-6	CAIRRDPTGNSPLHF	TGTGCCATCAGGCGGGACCCTACTGGGAATTCACCCCTCCACTTT
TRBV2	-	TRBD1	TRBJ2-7	CASGRDRDEQYF	TGTGCCAGCGGGAGGGACAGGGACGAGCAGTACTTC
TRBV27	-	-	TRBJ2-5	CASSLAILGETQYF	TGTGCCAGCAGTTTAGCTATACTTGGAGAGACCCAGTACTTC
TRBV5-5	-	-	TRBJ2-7	CASSSDLGGRSHYEQYF	TGTGCCAGCAGCTCAGATCTGGGGGGACGGTCCCATTACGAGCAGTACTTC
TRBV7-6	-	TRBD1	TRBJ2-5	CASSPWLDREDQETQYF	TGTGCCAGCAGCCCCTGGCTGGACAGGGAGGACCAAGAGACCCAGTACTTC
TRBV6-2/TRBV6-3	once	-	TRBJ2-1	CASSYESGPTYNEQFF	TGTGCCAGCAGTTACGAGTCAGGGCCCACCTACAATGAGCAGTTCTTC
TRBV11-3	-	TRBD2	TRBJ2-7	CASSPGLADTYEQYF	TGTGCCAGCAGCCCCGGACTAGCGGACACTTACGAGCAGTACTTC
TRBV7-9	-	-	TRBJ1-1	CASSSSSGRNTEAFF	TGTGCCAGCAGCTCCTCCTCCGGGAGGAACACTGAAGCTTTCTTT
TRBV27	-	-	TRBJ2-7	CASKGGQLSYEQYF	TGTGCCAGCAAGGGGGGACAGTTGTCCTACGAGCAGTACTTC
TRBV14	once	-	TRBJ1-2	CASSQGSRAGDYGYTF	TGTGCCAGCAGCCAAGGGAGTAGGGCCGGGGACTATGGCTACACCTTC
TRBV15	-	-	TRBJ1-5	CATSRGRLNQPQHF	TGTGCCACCAGCAGAGGTAGACTCAATCAGCCCCAGCATTTT
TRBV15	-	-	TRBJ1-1	CATSRDTGRNTEAFF	TGTGCCACCAGCAGAGATACAGGGAGGAACACTGAAGCTTTCTTT
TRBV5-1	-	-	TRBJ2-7	CASSLVAYTYEQYF	TGCGCCAGCAGCTTGGTTGCCTATACCTACGAGCAGTACTTC
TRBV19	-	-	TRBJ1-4	CASSIGGEKLFF	TGTGCCAGTAGTATCGGCGGTGAAAAACTGTTTTTT
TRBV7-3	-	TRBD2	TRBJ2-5	CASSLTGTTGGETQYF	TGTGCCAGCAGCTTAACGGGGACCACCGGGGGGGAGACCCAGTACTTC
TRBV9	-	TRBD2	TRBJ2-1	CASSVGLAVYNEQFF	TGTGCCAGCAGCGTAGGGCTAGCGGTTTACAATGAGCAGTTCTTC
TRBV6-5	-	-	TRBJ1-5	CASRKHTSSNQPQHF	TGTGCCAGCAGAAAACACACCTCAAGCAATCAGCCCCAGCATTTT
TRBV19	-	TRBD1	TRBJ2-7	CASSTSGQGLYEQYF	TGTGCCAGTAGTACCTCGGGACAGGGGCTCTACGAGCAGTACTTC
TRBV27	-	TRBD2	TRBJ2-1	CASSTSGIVVPNEQFF	TGTGCCAGCAGTACTAGCGGGATTGTCGTCCCCAATGAGCAGTTCTTC
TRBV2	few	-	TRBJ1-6	CASSSFLGDNSPLHF	TGTGCCAGCAGTTCTTTCCTAGGGGATAATTCACCCCTCCACTTT
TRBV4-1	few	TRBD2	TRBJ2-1	CASSEGLAGADNEQFF	TGCGCCAGCAGCGAGGGCTTAGCGGGGGCGGACAATGAGCAGTTCTTC
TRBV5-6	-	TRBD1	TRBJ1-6	CASRETGGNSPLHF	TGTGCCAGCAGAGAGACAGGGGGCAATTCACCCCTCCACTTT
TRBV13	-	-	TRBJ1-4	CASSAWSATNEKLFF	TGTGCCAGCAGCGCCTGGAGTGCAACTAATGAAAAACTGTTTTTT
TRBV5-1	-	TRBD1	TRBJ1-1	CASSPRGPWTEAFF	TGCGCCAGCAGCCCCAGGGGGCCGTGGACTGAAGCTTTCTTT
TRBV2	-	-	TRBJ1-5	CASSPSSNQPQHF	TGTGCCAGCAGTCCTTCCTCCAATCAGCCCCAGCATTTT
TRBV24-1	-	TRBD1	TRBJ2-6	CATSDSGQGEWSGANVLTF	TGTGCCACCAGTGATTCGGGACAGGGGGAATGGTCTGGGGCCAACGTCCTGACTTTC
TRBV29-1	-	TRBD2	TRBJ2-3	CSVASGMITDTQYF	TGCAGCGTTGCTAGCGGGATGATCACAGATACGCAGTATTTT
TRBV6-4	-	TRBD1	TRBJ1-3	CASSGSRGHGNTIYF	TGTGCCAGCAGTGGTTCCAGGGGGCATGGAAACACCATATATTTT
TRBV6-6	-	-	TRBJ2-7	CASSSTAYEQYF	TGTGCCAGCAGTTCAACAGCATACGAGCAGTACTTC
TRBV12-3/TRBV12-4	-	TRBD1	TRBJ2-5	CASSRQGRETQYF	TGTGCCAGCAGCCGACAGGGGAGGGAGACCCAGTACTTC
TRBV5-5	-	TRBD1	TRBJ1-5	CASSLGGGFRQPQHF	TGTGCCAGCAGCTTGGGAGGGGGCTTCCGTCAGCCCCAGCATTTT
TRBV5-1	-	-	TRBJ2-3	CASSLGQGGTDTQYF	TGCGCCAGCAGCTTGGGTCAGGGCGGCACAGATACGCAGTATTTT
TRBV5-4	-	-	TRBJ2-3	CASSLQQGRPDTQYF	TGTGCCAGCAGCTTGCAACAGGGGAGGCCAGATACGCAGTATTTT
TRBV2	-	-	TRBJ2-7	CASRGGGMLYEQYF	TGTGCCAGCAGGGGAGGGGGAATGCTCTACGAGCAGTACTTC
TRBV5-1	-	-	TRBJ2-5	CASSFSSGAGTQYF	TGCGCCAGCAGCTTTAGCAGTGGAGCGGGGACCCAGTACTTC
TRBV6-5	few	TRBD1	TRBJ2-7	CASSPGTGVEQYF	TGTGCCAGCAGTCCCGGGACAGGGGTCGAGCAGTACTTC
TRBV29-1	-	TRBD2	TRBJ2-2	CSVEGTSGNTGELFF	TGCAGCGTTGAAGGGACTAGCGGGAACACCGGGGAGCTGTTTTTT
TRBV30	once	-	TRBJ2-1	CAWSVRIRAYNEQFF	TGTGCCTGGAGTGTAAGGATCCGGGCCTACAATGAGCAGTTCTTC
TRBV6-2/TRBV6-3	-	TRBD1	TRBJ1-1	CASSRYTGAAFF	TGTGCCAGCAGCAGATATACAGGGGCAGCTTTCTTT
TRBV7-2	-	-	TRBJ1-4	CASSLGTSREKLFF	TGTGCCAGCAGCTTAGGGACAAGCCGAGAAAAACTGTTTTTT
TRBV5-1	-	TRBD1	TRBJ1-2	CASSTSGTAKGYTF	TGCGCCAGCAGCACATCCGGGACAGCAAAAGGCTACACCTTC